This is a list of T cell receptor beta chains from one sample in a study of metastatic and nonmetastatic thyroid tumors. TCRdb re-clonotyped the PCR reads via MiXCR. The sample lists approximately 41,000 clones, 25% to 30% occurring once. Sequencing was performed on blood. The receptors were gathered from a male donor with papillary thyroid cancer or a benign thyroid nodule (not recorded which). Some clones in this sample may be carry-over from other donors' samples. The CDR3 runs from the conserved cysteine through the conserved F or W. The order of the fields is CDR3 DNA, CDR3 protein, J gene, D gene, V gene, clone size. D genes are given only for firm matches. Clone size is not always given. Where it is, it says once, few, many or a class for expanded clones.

TGTGCCAGCAGCTCGGCCCGGGACAGCCAGTCCTACGAGCAGTACTTC	CASSSARDSQSYEQYF	TRBJ2-7	TRBD1	TRBV7-6	.
TGTGCCAGCAGCTTAGTTGTGAATGAGCAGTTCTTC	CASSLVVNEQFF	TRBJ2-1	.	TRBV5-6	.
TGTGCCAGCAGCGTGGGGTATGGGGGGCAAGAGACCCAGTACTTC	CASSVGYGGQETQYF	TRBJ2-5	.	TRBV9	.
TGCGCCAGCAGCTTCGGGGCCACCTACGAGCAGTACTTC	CASSFGATYEQYF	TRBJ2-7	.	TRBV5-1	.
TGTGCCAGCAGGTTTTGGACAGGGGCCAGCATCGTGGAGCTGTTTTTT	CASRFWTGASIVELFF	TRBJ2-2	TRBD1	TRBV6-1	.
TGCAGTGCCTCCCAGGGAGAGGATGAAAAACTGTTTTTT	CSASQGEDEKLFF	TRBJ1-4	.	TRBV20-1	.
TGTGCCAGCAGTTTGTTGGGGTTCCAAGAGACCCAGTACTTC	CASSLLGFQETQYF	TRBJ2-5	.	TRBV27	many
TGTGCCACCAGTGATTCGCAGCGGGCAGGGCAGTACTTC	CATSDSQRAGQYF	TRBJ2-7	.	TRBV24-1	few
TGTGCCAGCCGGATAGCGGGGGGGCCGGTCGGGGAGCTGTTTTTT	CASRIAGGPVGELFF	TRBJ2-2	TRBD2	TRBV7-2	many
TGTGCCAGTAGCACGGAGTGGGGAGGGTACAATGAGCAGTTCTTC	CASSTEWGGYNEQFF	TRBJ2-1	TRBD2	TRBV19	.
TGCAGCGTGGGGGGGGTCCGAGAAAAACTGTTTTTT	CSVGGVREKLFF	TRBJ1-4	.	TRBV29-1	many
TGTGCCAGCAGCTTAATTGGGACTAGCGGGAACGATGAGCAGTTCTTC	CASSLIGTSGNDEQFF	TRBJ2-1	TRBD2	TRBV11-1	once
TGTGCCAGCAGTTTGGGAGGGACTAGCGCCGGGGAGCTGTTTTTT	CASSLGGTSAGELFF	TRBJ2-2	TRBD2	TRBV12-3/TRBV12-4	many
TGTGCCAGCAGCGTAGAATCAGGGGGCCCTCTGGAGCAGTACTTC	CASSVESGGPLEQYF	TRBJ2-7	TRBD1	TRBV9	.
TGTGCCAGCAGCCAATCGTACAGGGACGGCTACGAGCAGTACTTC	CASSQSYRDGYEQYF	TRBJ2-7	.	TRBV4-2	.
TGCAGCGTCCCCTCGCCTAGCGCCTACGAGCAGTACTTC	CSVPSPSAYEQYF	TRBJ2-7	.	TRBV29-1	few
TGTGCCAACAAGGGGCCCTACCCCTACGAGCAGTACTTC	CANKGPYPYEQYF	TRBJ2-7	.	TRBV19	many
TGTGCCAGCAGCCCCCACGGTTCGGTCGACACAGATACGCAGTATTTT	CASSPHGSVDTDTQYF	TRBJ2-3	.	TRBV3-1	many
TGTGCCAGCAGCTTGGAGGGGGCGGGAGGGCCAGTTAAGACCCAGTACTTC	CASSLEGAGGPVKTQYF	TRBJ2-5	TRBD2	TRBV5-4	many
TGTGCCAGCAGTCGTACCGGGATAGCTATCACAGATACGCAGTATTTT	CASSRTGIAITDTQYF	TRBJ2-3	.	TRBV9	.
TGTGCCAGCATTCTCCCGGGCGGGACAGGATTATATTTT	CASILPGGTGLYF	TRBJ2-3	TRBD1	TRBV27	.
TGCAGTGCTGATATTTCCCCCACTAGCGGGGGGGCGGATACGCAGTATTTT	CSADISPTSGGADTQYF	TRBJ2-3	TRBD2	TRBV20-1	many
TGCGCCAGCAGTCTACAGGGGTTTGACACCGGGGAGCTGTTTTTT	CASSLQGFDTGELFF	TRBJ2-2	TRBD1	TRBV4-1	many
TGTGCCAGCAGTTTATCCGGGAGCGGAAACACCATATATTTT	CASSLSGSGNTIYF	TRBJ1-3	.	TRBV12-3/TRBV12-4	.
TGTGCCAGCAGTTCGGGACGGAAGAACTATGGCTACACCTTC	CASSSGRKNYGYTF	TRBJ1-2	.	TRBV28	few
TGTGCCAGCAGCTTATTCGGGACAGGGCCTGAGCAGTTCTTC	CASSLFGTGPEQFF	TRBJ2-1	TRBD1	TRBV7-8	.
TGCAGTCCTAGGTTCGGCTCCTACAATGAGCAGTTCTTC	CSPRFGSYNEQFF	TRBJ2-1	.	TRBV20-1	.